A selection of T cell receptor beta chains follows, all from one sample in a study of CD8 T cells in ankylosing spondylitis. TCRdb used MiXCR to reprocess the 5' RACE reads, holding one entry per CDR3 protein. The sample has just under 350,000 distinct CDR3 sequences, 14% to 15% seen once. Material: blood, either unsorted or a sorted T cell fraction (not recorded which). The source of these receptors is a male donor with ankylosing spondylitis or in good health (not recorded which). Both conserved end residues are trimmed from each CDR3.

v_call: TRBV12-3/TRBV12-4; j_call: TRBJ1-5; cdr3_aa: ASSLGQGVVQPQH
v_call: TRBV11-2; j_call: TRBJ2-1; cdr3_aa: ASSQRAGGVSYNEQF
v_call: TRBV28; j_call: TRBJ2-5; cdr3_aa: ASSLPGRSEWQETQY
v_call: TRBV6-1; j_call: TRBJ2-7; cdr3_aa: ASGWSRGLAYEQY
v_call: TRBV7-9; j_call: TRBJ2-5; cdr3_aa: ASSPRQETQY
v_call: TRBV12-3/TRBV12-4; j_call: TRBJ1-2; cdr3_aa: ASSRQGGYGYT
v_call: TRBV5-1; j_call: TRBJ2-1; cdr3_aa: ASSLDRLYNEQF
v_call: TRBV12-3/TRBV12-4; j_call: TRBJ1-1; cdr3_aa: ASSWTGATAEAF
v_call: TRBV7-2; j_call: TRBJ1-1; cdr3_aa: ASSLSRDTEAF
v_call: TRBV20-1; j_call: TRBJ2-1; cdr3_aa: SARDQGGWQEQF
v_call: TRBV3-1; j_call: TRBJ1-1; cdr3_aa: ASSLPGTSAAF
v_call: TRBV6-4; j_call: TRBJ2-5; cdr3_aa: ASSAGPGETQY
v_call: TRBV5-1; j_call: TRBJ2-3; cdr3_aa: ASSPGVGLTDTQY
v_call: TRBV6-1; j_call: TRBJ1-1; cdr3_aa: ASSQTGTGGTEAF
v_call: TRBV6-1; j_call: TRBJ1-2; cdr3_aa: ASRGTGGDGYT
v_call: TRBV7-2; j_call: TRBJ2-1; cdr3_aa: ASSLGTGVVEQF
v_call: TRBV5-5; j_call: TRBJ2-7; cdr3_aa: ASRLTGEQY
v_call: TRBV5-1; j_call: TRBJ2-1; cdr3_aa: ASSLRPGLAGAYNEQF
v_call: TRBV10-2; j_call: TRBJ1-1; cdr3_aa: ASSEWQGNTEAF
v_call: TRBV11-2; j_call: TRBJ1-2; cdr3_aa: ASSLDRGTGGYT
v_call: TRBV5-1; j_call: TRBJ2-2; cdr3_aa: ASSFLGGVGTGELF
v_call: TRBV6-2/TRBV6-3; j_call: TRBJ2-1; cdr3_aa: ASSPGRVNEQF
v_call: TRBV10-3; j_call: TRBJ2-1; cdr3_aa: AIRPQRPYNEQF
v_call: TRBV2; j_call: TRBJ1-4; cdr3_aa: ATSRNEKLF
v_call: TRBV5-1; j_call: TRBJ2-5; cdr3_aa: ASSPGTRKGETQY
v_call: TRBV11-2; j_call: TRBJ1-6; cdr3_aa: ASSGQANNSPLH
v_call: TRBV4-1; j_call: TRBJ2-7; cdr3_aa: ATSGQGGYEQY
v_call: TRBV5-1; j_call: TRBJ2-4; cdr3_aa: ASSLEGLQNIQY
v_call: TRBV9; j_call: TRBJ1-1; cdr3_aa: ASSVGKGTEAF
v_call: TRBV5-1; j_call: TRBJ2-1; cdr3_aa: ASSFSLAEYNEQF
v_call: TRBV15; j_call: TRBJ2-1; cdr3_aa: ATSRLAGPYNEQF
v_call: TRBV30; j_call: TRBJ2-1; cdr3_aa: AWSIGSQVNEQF
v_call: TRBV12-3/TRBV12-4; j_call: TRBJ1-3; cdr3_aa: ASSVEFGTGNTIY
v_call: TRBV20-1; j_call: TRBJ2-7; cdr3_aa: SAFRPGSYEQY
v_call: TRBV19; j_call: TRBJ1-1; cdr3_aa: ASSISYEAF
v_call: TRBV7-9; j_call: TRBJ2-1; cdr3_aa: ASSLGTQIRNEQF
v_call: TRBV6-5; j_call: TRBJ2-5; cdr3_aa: ASSYGTGGKETQY
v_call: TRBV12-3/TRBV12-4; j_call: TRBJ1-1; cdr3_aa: ASRYRAHTEAF
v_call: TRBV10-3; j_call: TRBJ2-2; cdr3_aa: AIPRNTGTGNTGELF
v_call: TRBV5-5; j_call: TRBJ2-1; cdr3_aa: ASSGDIYYNEQF
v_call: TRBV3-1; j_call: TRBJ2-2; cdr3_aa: ASSQSNTGELF
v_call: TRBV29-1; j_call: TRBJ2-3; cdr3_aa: SVAPWTATDTQY
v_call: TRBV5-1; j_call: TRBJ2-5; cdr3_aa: ASSLDGLPRRQETQY
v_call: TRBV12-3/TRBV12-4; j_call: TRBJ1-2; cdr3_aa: ASSLQGSHYGYT
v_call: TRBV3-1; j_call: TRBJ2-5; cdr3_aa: ASSQGSSGGSLGETQY
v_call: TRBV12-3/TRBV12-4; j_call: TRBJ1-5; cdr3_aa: ASSGGEGAQGGKPQH
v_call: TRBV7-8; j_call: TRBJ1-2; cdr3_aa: ASSESGQGAGYT
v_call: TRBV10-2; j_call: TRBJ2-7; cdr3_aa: ASTREGATYEQY
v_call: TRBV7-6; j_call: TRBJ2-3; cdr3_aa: ASSFDFPFTDTQY
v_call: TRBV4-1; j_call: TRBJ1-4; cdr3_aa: ASSYPGQTNEKLF
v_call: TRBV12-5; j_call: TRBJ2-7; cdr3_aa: ASGSPAGKRYEQY
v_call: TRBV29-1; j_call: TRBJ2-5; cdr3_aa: SVPPLGQQETQY